This T cell receptor beta chain was sequenced during a study of CD8 T cells in ankylosing spondylitis. Findings and limits, study-wide: A motif of 8 or 9 highly homologous TCR beta variants was seen as apparently characteristic of ankylosing spondylitis blood.

This clonotype was found many times. What it binds is unknown. CDR1 and CDR2 (germline): MNHEY, SVGAGI. Trimming removed 0 bases from V and 2 bases from J, with 13 bases in between. The CDR3 covers 16 residues. In TCRdb, the 5' RACE reads were re-called with MiXCR into one record per CDR3 protein. The sample has about 240,000 distinct CDR3 sequences, about 10% seen once. This chain links TRBV6-5 with TRBJ2-5; D possibly uses TRBD1 or TRBD2 (6 bases each). Input material: blood, either unsorted or a sorted T cell fraction (not recorded which). This receptor was taken from a male donor with ankylosing spondylitis or in good health (not recorded which). DNA for the CDR3: TGTGCCAGCAGTTACTCGACAGGAGGGCAACAAGAGACCCAGTACTTC. It yields the protein CASSYSTGGQQETQYF.